Below are 23 T cell receptor beta chains sequenced from a single sample in a study of cytomegalovirus exposure and HLA in healthy donors. 60 Vbeta and 13 Jbeta primers were used in PCR. Method: immunoSEQ multiplex PCR; TCRdb's copy keeps in-frame clones and lacks some. The sample has around 250,000 clones; approximately 91% are singletons. The sample consisted of PBMCs. Receptors originate from a girl aged 2-10 years in good health and CMV-seronegative.

The V and J genes are TRBV6-5 and TRBJ2-7; 9 nucleotides line up with TRBD2. This CDR3 region has 15 residues. V dropped 6 bases and J dropped 2; count of bases not matched to a gene: 8. Germline assignment: CDR1 MNHEY and CDR2 SVGAGI. The CDR3 reads CASRLQLAGAYEQYF. The CDR3 bases are TGTGCCAGCAGACTTCAATTAGCGGGAGCCTACGAGCAGTACTTC.

A single count supports this clone. The V gene is TRBV9, the J gene TRBJ1-6; weak D call: TRBD1 (6 bases). This CDR3 spans 14 amino acids. V shed 4 bases and J shed 5 bases, with 10 bases lying between them. CDR1 and CDR2 (germline): SGDLS, YYNGEE. The CDR3 reads CASSPWTDNSPLHF. In nucleotides, the CDR3 is TGTGCCAGCAGCCCCTGGACAGATAATTCACCCCTCCACTTT.

The rearrangement uses TRBV15 and TRBJ1-5; possible D gene TRBD1, 5 bases. The V end lost 3 bases, the J end lost 0 bases, and 12 bases lay between the germline ends. Germline values: CDR1 LNHNV, CDR2 YYDKDF (reference sequence). CDR3 length equals 16 residues. The chain's CDR3 is CATSRLQGSSNQPQHF. CDR3 bases: TGTGCCACCAGCAGGCTTCAGGGATCTAGCAATCAGCCCCAGCATTTT.

Comment on this clone: Other DNA variants within this sample encode the same CDR3. V is TRBV29-1 and J is TRBJ2-1; a weak D match, TRBD2 (6 bases). The CDR3 has 15 residues. V dropped 4 bases and J dropped 0 bases, with 13 bases sitting between them. Germline lookup yields CDR1 SQVTM and CDR2 ANQGSEA. The CDR3 DNA reads TGCAGCGTTGGGGGGGAGGCTAACTCCTACAATGAGCAGTTCTTC. It translates to CSVGGEANSYNEQFF.

The rearrangement links TRBV7-9 to TRBJ2-7, with TRBD2 identical over 8 bases. Germline loops: CDR1 SEHNR, CDR2 FQNEAQ (reference sequence). This CDR3 is built from 15 residues. The V segment lost 5 bases and the J segment 0 bases; nucleotides outside the gene matches: 6. The CDR3 DNA reads as TGTGCCAGCAGCGGTACCGGGACTAGCTCCTACGAGCAGTACTTC. This encodes CASSGTGTSSYEQYF.

The J gene is TRBJ1-1, the V gene TRBV5-4; TRBD1 agrees at 7 bases. Germline V CDR1 and CDR2: SGHNT, YYREEE (reference sequence). The CDR3 is 15 amino acids. After removal of 4 bases from V and 3 bases from J, the junction contained 9 bases not matched to a gene. Here the CDR3 DNA reads TGTGCCAGCAGCCCCTCGGGACAGTCGGACACTGAAGCTTTCTTT. The encoded protein is CASSPSGQSDTEAFF.

The V gene is TRBV19, the J gene TRBJ1-2; D is unresolved. CDR3 length equals 15 residues. CDR1 is LNHDA and CDR2 is SQIVND in the germline V gene (reference sequence). V lost 9 bases, J lost 5 bases, and 22 bases lay in between. CDR3 amino acids: CASSVTLHFQYGYTF. CDR3 coding DNA: TGTGCCAGCTCCGTTACCCTCCATTTCCAGTATGGCTACACCTTC.

This chain links TRBV15 with TRBJ2-5, with 9 nucleotides matching TRBD1. The end of the DNA aligns better with TRBJ2-7, so the J call may be wrong. Germline CDR1 is LNHNV and CDR2 is YYDKDF (reference sequence). The CDR3 sequence is 16 residues long. CDR3 sequence (DNA): TGTGCCACCAGCAGAGATTCCCGGGACAGGGAAGGCGAGCAGTACTTC. Residues: CATSRDSRDREGEQYF.

In regard to this clone: Other DNA variants within this sample encode the same CDR3. This rearrangement joins TRBV7-9 to TRBJ2-7; TRBD2 is a possible D gene (6 bases). The V gene's germline CDR1 is SEHNR and CDR2 FQNEAQ (reference sequence). V lost 5 bases and J lost 0, with 20 bases in between. This CDR3 region has 17 residues. The CDR3 protein is CASSPKTRSGASYEQYF. The DNA for the CDR3 is TGTGCCAGCAGCCCCAAAACCCGTAGCGGAGCCTCCTACGAGCAGTACTTC. Full variable domain (outside the CDR3, taken from reference TRBV7-9 and TRBJ2-7): DTGVSQNPRHKITKRGQNVTFRCDPISEHNRLYWYRQTLGQGPEFLTYFQNEAQLEKSRLLSDRFSAERPKGSFSTLEIQRTEQGDSAMYLCASSPKTRSGASYEQYFGPGTRLTVT.

The chain uses TRBV6-1 and TRBJ2-7; weak D call: TRBD2 (5 bases). Deletions cut 6 bases from V and 4 bases from J, with 16 bases between. CDR1 is MNHNS, CDR2 SASEGT, per germline. CDR3 length equals 14 residues. This CDR3 reads CASRNNGERYEQYF. The CDR3 DNA reads TGTGCCAGCAGAAACAACGGGGAGCGTTACGAGCAGTACTTC.

The rearrangement uses TRBV5-6 and TRBJ1-6; D remains unclear. This CDR3 is built from 14 residues. Trimming removed 0 bases at V and 5 bases at J, with 6 bases between. Per the germline V gene, CDR1 is SGHDT and CDR2 is YYEEEE. CDR3 bases: TGTGCCAGCAGCTTGGTCGCGGATAATTCACCCCTCCACTTT. Amino acids: CASSLVADNSPLHF.

This chain connects TRBV10-1 to TRBJ2-7, with a possible D match to TRBD2 (5 bases). Trimming removed 7 bases at V and 5 bases at J, with 15 bases between. The germline CDR1 and CDR2 sequences are WNHNN and SYGVQD (reference sequence). CDR3 length: 13 residues. CDR3 sequence reads: CASTSGPPNEQYF. DNA for the CDR3: TGCGCCAGCACAAGCGGTCCTCCGAACGAGCAGTACTTC.

V is TRBV29-1 and J is TRBJ1-2; D remains unclear. CDR3 length equals 12 residues. CDR1 is SQVTM, CDR2 ANQGSEA, per germline. The V gene lost 5 bases and the J gene lost 2 bases, with 9 bases spanning the gap. As DNA, the CDR3 is TGCAGCGTTCCTATTTCCAACTATGGCTACACCTTC. Amino acids: CSVPISNYGYTF. The whole variable domain, remainder taken from reference TRBV29-1 and TRBJ1-2, is SAVISQKPSRDICQRGTSLTIQCQVDSQVTMMFWYRQQPGQSLTLIATANQGSEATYESGFVIDKFPISRPNLTFSTLTVSNMSPEDSSIYLCSVPISNYGYTFGSGTRLTVV.

This clone was seen only once. This rearrangement joins TRBV28 to TRBJ2-7; 9 nucleotides agree with TRBD2. This CDR3 has 15 residues. Germline assignment: CDR1 MDHEN and CDR2 SYDVKM. V lost 5 bases and J lost 3; bases outside the gene matches: 8. The CDR3 DNA reads as TGTGCCAGCAGTCGCGGCGGGACTAGCTTCTACGAGCAGTACTTC. Protein product: CASSRGGTSFYEQYF.

This chain connects TRBV6-1 to TRBJ2-5; the D gene is possibly TRBD2 (7 bases). The J call may be incorrect, as the DNA end agrees better with TRBJ2-7. There are 14 residues in the CDR3. Germline V gene data show CDR1 as MNHNS and CDR2 as SASEGT. The CDR3 sequence: CASNTGGGDYEQYF. For the CDR3, the DNA is TGTGCCAGCAACACAGGAGGGGGGGACTACGAGCAGTACTTC.

V usage is TRBV7-9 and J usage is TRBJ2-7, with D possibly TRBD2 on 5 matching bases. CDR1 SEHNR and CDR2 FQNEAQ come from the germline V gene (reference sequence). The CDR3 extends over 14 amino acids. Trimming cost V 5 bases and J 2 bases, with 13 bases left between them. CDR3 sequence (DNA): TGTGCCAGCAGCAGAGGAGACTACACCTACGAGCAGTACTTC. It encodes CASSRGDYTYEQYF.

The V and J genes are TRBV15 and TRBJ2-7; TRBD2 agrees at 9 bases. Trimming removed 3 bases from V and 0 bases from J; junction bases left unmatched: 3. This CDR3 spans 15 amino acids. Germline V CDR1 and CDR2: LNHNV, YYDKDF (reference sequence). The CDR3 here is CATSSLAGISYEQYF. The CDR3 DNA reads as TGTGCCACCAGCAGTCTAGCGGGGATCTCCTACGAGCAGTACTTC.

This rearrangement joins TRBV5-6 to TRBJ2-7; a possible D gene is TRBD1 (5 bases). The CDR3 has 13 amino acids. Germline CDR1 is SGHDT and CDR2 is YYEEEE. The germline V and J ends were trimmed by 1 base and 5 bases, with 10 bases remaining between them. The DNA of the CDR3 is TGTGCCAGCAGCTTGACAGGAAGCGACGAGCAGTACTTC. Translation gives CASSLTGSDEQYF.

A few counts support this clone. This sequence joins TRBV5-4 and TRBJ1-1; the match to TRBD1 covers 7 bases. Germline V CDR1 and CDR2: SGHNT, YYREEE (reference sequence). The ends lost 3 bases at V and 5 bases at J; junction bases unmatched: 13. This CDR3 contains 16 residues. CDR3 in amino acids: CASSSLGEGAGTEAFF. The CDR3 nucleotides read TGTGCCAGCAGCTCGTTGGGAGAGGGGGCGGGAACTGAAGCTTTCTTT.

The V and J genes are TRBV2 and TRBJ2-2; D unresolved. Trimming left V 11 bases short and J 6 bases short, with 10 bases between. This CDR3 has 11 residues. Germline CDR1 SNHLY, CDR2 FYNNEI. The CDR3 nucleotides read TGTGCCGGCTCTTCTTCCGGGGAGCTGTTTTTT. It codes for CAGSSSGELFF.

CDR3 sequence (DNA): TGCGCCAGCAGCCCCACAGGGGCTTCGGGTGGCTACACCTTC. This translates into CASSPTGASGGYTF. The J gene is TRBJ1-2, the V gene TRBV4-1; 7 nucleotides align to TRBD1. The germline V gene has CDR1 MGHRA and CDR2 YSYEKL. CDR3 length: 14 residues. The V and J ends lost 4 bases and 7 bases, in that order; junction bases with no gene match: 9.

The V gene is TRBV6-4, the J gene TRBJ2-1; D remains unclear. V was pared by 7 bases and J by 0 bases, with 13 bases between. Germline assignment: CDR1 MRHNA and CDR2 SNTAGT. This CDR3 spans 15 amino acids. Written as DNA, the CDR3 is TGTGCCAGCAAGAGAGAATACCTCTCCTACAATGAGCAGTTCTTC. This encodes CASKREYLSYNEQFF.

The chain carries TRBV14 and TRBJ2-3; D is unresolved. Trimming removed 4 bases from V and 0 bases from J, with 8 bases in between. CDR3 length equals 14 residues. The germline CDR1 and CDR2 sequences are SGHDN and FVKESK. For the CDR3, the DNA is TGTGCCAGCAGCCGCCTACCCAGCACAGATACGCAGTATTTT. As protein: CASSRLPSTDTQYF.